The T cell receptor (beta chain) under discussion was sequenced for a study of OX40 agonist ivuxolimab in advanced cancers. Study-level points and caveats: Antigens targeted by the expanded peripheral T cells were not determined.

TCRdb keeps only in-frame clones here, not all; method: immunoSEQ multiplex PCR. Here the sample spans roughly 87,000 clones, approximately 91% being singletons. Germline values: CDR1 LNHDA, CDR2 SQIVND (reference sequence). The CDR3 loop spans 15 amino acids. V lost 3 bases to trimming and J lost 4 bases, with 15 bases between them. As concerns this clone: What it recognizes is unknown.

The receptor comes from an adult with an advanced solid tumor such as melanoma, head and neck, liver or kidney cancer. This chain uses TRBV19 with TRBJ1-2; D is undetermined. Sequencing was performed on CD4+ or CD8+ T cells sorted from blood, taken in a trial of the OX40 agonist ivuxolimab. CDR3 DNA: TGTGCCAGTAGTATTAATTCCGCCACTGGCTATGGCTACACCTTC. This codes for CASSINSATGYGYTF.